The 20 T cell receptor beta chains presented below share a single source sample, sequenced in a study of T cell responses to AZD1222 COVID-19 vaccine. TCRdb keeps only in-frame clones here, not all; method: immunoSEQ multiplex PCR. This table holds 110,000 to 150,000 clones, approximately 94% found once. The sample was peripheral blood, taken on day 0 of AZD1222 vaccination. The receptor source for this set is an adult in good health.

The rearrangement joins TRBV19 to TRBJ2-6; 7 nucleotides line up with TRBD1. This CDR3 is built from 17 residues. V dropped 2 bases and J dropped 0; count of bases not matched to a gene: 4. CDR1 is LNHDA and CDR2 is SQIVND in the germline V gene (reference sequence). In DNA, the CDR3 is TGTGCCAGTAGTATACTACAGGGGAGCTCTGGGGCCAACGTCCTGACTTTC. Its protein is CASSILQGSSGANVLTF.

The chain has TRBV19 and TRBJ1-2; 8 nucleotides agree with TRBD1. This CDR3 spans 14 amino acids. The ends lost 5 bases at V and 5 bases at J; junction bases unmatched: 7. From germline, CDR1 is LNHDA and CDR2 SQIVND (reference sequence). The chain's CDR3 is CASSQLDRAYGYTF. In DNA form, the CDR3 reads TGTGCCAGTAGTCAACTGGACAGGGCTTATGGCTACACCTTC.

CDR3 bases: TGTGCCAGTAGTATTGGGGGTAAGGCGCAGTTCTTC. Translation: CASSIGGKAQFF. The rearrangement uses TRBV19 and TRBJ2-1; D tentatively reads TRBD1 or TRBD2 (5 bases each). The V gene lost 3 bases and the J gene lost 12 bases, with 12 bases spanning the gap. CDR3 length equals 12 residues. Germline V gives CDR1 LNHDA, CDR2 SQIVND (reference sequence).

The J gene is TRBJ1-4, the V gene TRBV7-8; a weak D match, TRBD1 (5 bases). V lost 0 bases, J lost 9 bases, and 14 bases lay in between. Germline CDR1 is SGHVS and CDR2 is FQNEAQ. The CDR3 runs to 15 residues. The CDR3 sequence: CASSLAGTPGQKLFF. The CDR3 DNA reads TGTGCCAGCAGCTTAGCCGGGACCCCAGGGCAAAAACTGTTTTTT.

The chain links TRBV6-2 or TRBV6-3 to TRBJ2-4; 7 nucleotides match TRBD2. CDR3 length: 13 amino acids. CDR1 and CDR2 from the germline V gene are MNHEY and SVGEGT. V lost 2 bases, J lost 7 bases, and 2 bases stayed unmatched. Here the CDR3 reads CASSYNGRNIQYF. CDR3 sequence (DNA): TGTGCCAGCAGTTACAACGGGAGGAACATTCAGTACTTC.

V gene TRBV6-1 combines with J gene TRBJ2-5; 7 bases are shared with TRBD2. CDR1 and CDR2 from the germline V gene are MNHNS and SASEGT. Losses at the gene ends were 3 bases for V and 2 bases for J; bases not matched to a gene: 6. This CDR3 has 15 amino acids. CDR3 loop: CASSDISGGQETQYF. Written as DNA, the CDR3 is TGTGCCAGCAGTGATATATCGGGGGGACAAGAGACCCAGTACTTC.

In this sample, this clone turned up a few times. The gene calls are TRBV18 and TRBJ1-1; tentative D call: TRBD1 (5 bases). The CDR3 has 15 amino acids. CDR1 is KGHSH and CDR2 is LQKENI in the germline V gene. Trimming removed 1 base at V and 5 bases at J, with 14 bases between. The CDR3 DNA reads TGTGCCAGCTCACCACAACGAGGGGCTGATACTGAAGCTTTCTTT. It codes for CASSPQRGADTEAFF.

V and J are TRBV4-1 and TRBJ1-2; the D is unclear. Per the germline V gene, CDR1 is MGHRA and CDR2 is YSYEKL. This CDR3 spans 17 amino acids. Trimming removed 1 base at V and 0 bases at J, with 15 bases between. This chain's CDR3 is CASSQVGAELANYGYTF. The CDR3 region has the DNA TGCGCCAGCAGCCAAGTAGGCGCGGAGCTGGCTAACTATGGCTACACCTTC.

This clone was observed once. This chain joins TRBV6-5 and TRBJ1-1; D is unresolved. Germline CDR1 is MNHEY and CDR2 is SVGAGI. The CDR3 totals 13 residues. V lost 6 bases and J 4 bases, leaving 12 bases between the germline ends. The CDR3 nucleotides are TGTGCCAGCAGCCGAAAAGAGGGCACTGAAGCTTTCTTT. Its translation is CASSRKEGTEAFF.

The genes are TRBV6-2 or TRBV6-3 and TRBJ1-6; TRBD1 might be the D (5 bases). Trimming removed 6 bases from V and 9 bases from J, with 18 bases in between. Germline CDR1 reads MNHEY; CDR2 reads SVGEGT. This CDR3 has 15 amino acids. The CDR3 DNA reads TGTGCCAGCAGCAACCTAAGGGACTACTCTTCACCCCTCCACTTT. Translating gives CASSNLRDYSSPLHF.

On this clone itself: The sample contains more than one DNA sequence encoding this CDR3. V and J are TRBV18 and TRBJ1-2; 7 bases align to TRBD1. Germline V gene sequence: CDR1 KGHSH, CDR2 LQKENI. This CDR3 is built from 13 residues. V trimming: 4 bases; J trimming: 5 bases; junction bases outside the gene matches: 4. As DNA, the CDR3 is TGTGCCAGCTCACTCGACAGGGATTATGGCTACACCTTC. This encodes CASSLDRDYGYTF.

The chain has TRBV7-2 and TRBJ2-2; 11 nucleotides line up with TRBD2. The ends lost 4 bases at V and 6 bases at J; junction bases unmatched: 10. The CDR3 consists of 17 residues. The germline V gene encodes CDR1 SGHTA and CDR2 FQGNSA. The chain's CDR3 is CASSSAPVSGGAGELFF. The CDR3 DNA reads TGTGCCAGCAGCTCGGCGCCGGTTAGCGGGGGGGCCGGGGAGCTGTTTTTT. The full variable domain, in which reference TRBV7-2 and TRBJ2-2 provide the parts outside the CDR3, is GAGVSQSPSNKVTEKGKDVELRCDPISGHTALYWYRQSLGQGLEFLIYFQGNSAPDKSGLPSDRFSAERTGGSVSTLTIQRTQQEDSAVYLCASSSAPVSGGAGELFFGEGSRLTVL.

The chain uses TRBV5-1 and TRBJ1-4; weak D call: TRBD1 (6 bases). Germline values: CDR1 SGHRS, CDR2 YFSETQ. The CDR3 has 15 residues. V was clipped by 4 bases and J by 8 bases, with 18 bases between them. The CDR3 coding sequence is TGCGCCAGCAGCCGGGGAGGGGGGACACCGGAAAAACTGTTTTTT. This gives the protein CASSRGGGTPEKLFF.

This chain uses TRBV5-1 with TRBJ1-6, with D unclear. The CDR3 is made up of 16 amino acids. The germline V gene encodes CDR1 SGHRS and CDR2 YFSETQ. The V gene lost 0 bases and the J gene lost 10 bases, with 17 bases spanning the gap. CDR3 nucleotide sequence: TGCGCCAGCAGCTTGGCCGGAGTCCCGCGAGGATCACCCCTCCACTTT. This codes for CASSLAGVPRGSPLHF.

The chain couples TRBV5-1 to TRBJ2-7; possibly TRBD1 for D (5 bases). Trimming stripped 1 base from V and 5 bases from J, with 22 bases between. The CDR3 extends over 17 amino acids. Germline V CDR1 and CDR2: SGHRS, YFSETQ. CDR3 region: CASSLSKDWFQGDEQYF. The CDR3 DNA sequence: TGCGCCAGCAGCTTGTCTAAAGATTGGTTCCAGGGCGACGAGCAGTACTTC. Filled out from reference TRBV5-1 and TRBJ2-7, the complete variable domain reads KAGVTQTPRYLIKTRGQQVTLSCSPISGHRSVSWYQQTPGQGLQFLFEYFSETQRNKGNFPGRFSGRQFSNSRSEMNVSTLELGDSALYLCASSLSKDWFQGDEQYFGPGTRLTVT.

This chain joins TRBV30 and TRBJ1-2; D is unclear. Germline CDR1 and CDR2: GTSNPN and SVGIG (reference sequence). This CDR3 is 13 amino acids long. V lost 0 bases, J lost 4 bases, and 9 bases lay in between. Here the CDR3 DNA reads TGTGCCTGGAGTGTGGGTCCCCCCTATGGCTACACCTTC. Encoded protein: CAWSVGPPYGYTF.

The chain recombines TRBV6-1 with TRBJ2-5; the match to TRBD1 covers 9 bases. The CDR3 has 14 residues. The V gene end was trimmed by 1 base and the J gene end by 5 bases; junction bases not matched to a gene: 2. CDR1 is MNHNS and CDR2 is SASEGT in the germline V gene. CDR3 coding DNA: TGTGCCAGCAGTGAAGTCGACAGGGGGGAGACCCAGTACTTC. Translation: CASSEVDRGETQYF.

The rearrangement uses TRBV11-3 and TRBJ2-5, with D unresolved. Germline CDR1 and CDR2: SGHNT and YENEEA. The CDR3 loop spans 13 amino acids. Trimming removed 5 bases at V and 3 bases at J, with 10 bases between. Here the CDR3 reads CASSPDLEETQYF. CDR3 DNA: TGTGCCAGCAGCCCCGACTTAGAAGAGACCCAGTACTTC.

DNA of the CDR3: TGTGCCAGCAGTGATTCAGGTGATGAGCAGTTCTTC. Protein: CASSDSGDEQFF. The chain has TRBV6-1 and TRBJ2-1; D is uncertain. V was cut by 3 bases and J by 8 bases, with 8 bases left in between. This CDR3 contains 12 residues. CDR1 MNHNS and CDR2 SASEGT come from the germline V gene.

The chain has TRBV11-3 and TRBJ1-1; 8 bases map to TRBD1. Germline V gene lookup returns CDR1 SGHNT and CDR2 YENEEA. The V and J ends lost 3 bases and 3 bases, in that order; junction bases with no gene match: 3. The CDR3 spans 14 residues. For the CDR3, the DNA is TGTGCCAGCAGCTTGTACAGGGGGGACACTGAAGCTTTCTTT. Translation: CASSLYRGDTEAFF.